The 13 T cell receptor beta chains below come from one sample, sequenced in a study of human T cells and chemical hapten exposure. TCRdb reprocessed the RACE reads via MiXCR and lists one record per CDR3 protein. This sample carries tens of thousands of distinct CDR3 sequences, around 13% of them seen once, and the ten largest clones take 4% to 6%. Time point in this sample: pre-sensitization, week 0. Treatment here: therapeutic diphenylcyclopropenone sensitization with weekly scalp DPC. The sample consisted of whole blood, taken in connection with sensitization to the hapten diphenylcyclopropenone (DPC). The receptors come from a woman aged 50 to 60 with alopecia areata. Some clones in this sample may be carry-over from other donors' samples.

This clonotype was observed many times. The chain combines TRBV7-9 with TRBJ2-4; 7 positions agree with TRBD2. The ends lost 5 bases at V and 9 bases at J; junction bases unmatched: 4. Germline assignment: CDR1 SEHNR and CDR2 FQNEAQ (reference sequence). This CDR3 region has 12 residues. The CDR3 sequence is CASSSGGGIQYF. In DNA form, the CDR3 reads TGTGCCAGCAGCAGCGGCGGGGGCATTCAGTACTTC. Complete variable domain (other parts from reference TRBV7-9 and TRBJ2-4): DTGVSQNPRHKITKRGQNVTFRCDPISEHNRLYWYRQTLGQGPEFLTYFQNEAQLEKSRLLSDRFSAERPKGSFSTLEIQRTEQGDSAMYLCASSSGGGIQYFGAGTRLSVL.

This clonotype was observed at least ten times. The rearrangement links TRBV12-3 or TRBV12-4 to TRBJ1-1; 8 bases are a match to TRBD1. J lost 4 bases, V lost 7 bases, and 8 bases had no gene match. The CDR3 loop spans 14 amino acids. The CDR3 is CASNPSQGGTEAFF. As DNA, the CDR3 is TGTGCCAGCAATCCTTCACAGGGGGGCACTGAAGCTTTCTTT.

V gene TRBV19 combines with J gene TRBJ2-7; D not certain. The CDR3 has 13 residues. The ends were cut back, 4 bases at V and 6 bases at J, with 13 bases in the middle. CDR1 is LNHDA, CDR2 SQIVND, per germline (reference sequence). The CDR3 DNA is TGTGCCAGTAGTAGCACCGGAGAAAGCGAGCAGTACTTC. Its protein is CASSSTGESEQYF.

The V call is TRBV28, the J call TRBJ2-5; D unclear. Germline V gives CDR1 MDHEN, CDR2 SYDVKM. Trimming stripped 2 bases from V and 5 bases from J, with 9 bases between. The CDR3 contains 13 residues. The CDR3 spells CASSLGVVETQYF. CDR3 DNA sequence: TGTGCCAGCAGTTTAGGGGTGGTGGAGACCCAGTACTTC.

This clonotype occurred once. The chain joins TRBV20-1 to TRBJ2-3, with no clear D. CDR3 size: 15 residues. Germline CDR1 DFQATT, CDR2 SNEGSKA (reference sequence). V lost 3 bases, J lost 2 bases, and 15 bases lay in between. DNA of the CDR3: TGCAGTGCTAGTGCCGGAGTGGTATCCACAGATACGCAGTATTTT. Its translation is CSASAGVVSTDTQYF.

V gene TRBV28 combines with J gene TRBJ2-4, with 7 positions matching TRBD1. The ends lost 2 bases at V and 4 bases at J; junction bases unmatched: 5. Germline values: CDR1 MDHEN, CDR2 SYDVKM. The CDR3 loop spans 15 amino acids. CDR3 nucleotides: TGTGCCAGCAGTTTAGACGGGACAGCTAAAAACATTCAGTACTTC. It yields the protein CASSLDGTAKNIQYF.

This clonotype was counted between two and nine times. V and J are TRBV3-1 and TRBJ2-7; D unresolved. The germline V gene encodes CDR1 LGHDT and CDR2 YNNKEL (reference sequence). The CDR3 spans 12 residues. V was trimmed by 4 bases and J by 3 bases, leaving 7 bases between them. The chain's CDR3 is CASSRVVYEQYF. Here the CDR3 DNA reads TGTGCCAGCAGCCGAGTCGTCTACGAGCAGTACTTC.

The rearrangement links TRBV9 to TRBJ1-4; no clear D gene. V was cut by 4 bases and J by 12 bases, with 13 bases left in between. CDR3 length equals 12 residues. Per the germline V gene, CDR1 is SGDLS and CDR2 is YYNGEE. CDR3 protein: CASSQGGSELFF. CDR3 bases: TGTGCCAGCAGCCAAGGTGGGTCGGAACTGTTTTTT.

The chain couples TRBV20-1 to TRBJ1-1; D ambiguous. V was pared by 1 base and J by 5 bases, with 17 bases between. This CDR3 comprises 15 residues. CDR1 is DFQATT, CDR2 SNEGSKA, per germline (reference sequence). CDR3 nucleotide sequence: TGCAGTGCTAGAGTAGGAGCTAAACGGTGGACTGAAGCTTTCTTT. Translated: CSARVGAKRWTEAFF.

About this clonotype: The junction shows a germline mismatch at one end, possibly a read error. DNA for the CDR3: TGTGCCACCAACAGAGTGACTAGCCCCTACGAGCAGTACTTC. Translation: CATNRVTSPYEQYF. This chain links TRBV15 with TRBJ2-7; 7 positions match TRBD2. Germline CDR1 and CDR2: LNHNV and YYDKDF (reference sequence). This CDR3 comprises 14 residues.

This clonotype has more than one count but fewer than ten. The J gene is TRBJ2-1, the V gene TRBV18; D is unresolved. In germline, CDR1 is KGHSH, CDR2 LQKENI. CDR3 length: 14 amino acids. The V end was cut by 3 bases, the J end by 1 base, with 7 bases between. The CDR3 loop is CASSPPMSYNEQFF. DNA of the CDR3: TGTGCCAGCTCACCCCCGATGTCCTACAATGAGCAGTTCTTC.

This clonotype was seen only a few times. V gene TRBV4-3 combines with J gene TRBJ2-7; D may be TRBD1 or TRBD2 (5 bases each). V dropped 0 bases and J dropped 4 bases, with 13 bases sitting between them. The germline V gene has CDR1 LGHNA and CDR2 YSLEER. CDR3 length: 15 amino acids. CDR3 coding DNA: TGCGCCAGCAGCCAAGATACTAGGGGTAGATACGAGCAGTACTTC. It codes for CASSQDTRGRYEQYF.

In this sample, this clonotype turned up once. The V call is TRBV20-1, the J call TRBJ2-3; 11 positions agree with TRBD2. Trimming at V came to 3 bases and at J to 8 bases, leaving 7 bases not matched to a gene. Germline V CDR1 and CDR2: DFQATT, SNEGSKA (reference sequence). The CDR3 length is 14 residues. Here the CDR3 DNA reads TGCAGTGCTAGTATACTAGCGGGAGTCGGTACGCAGTATTTT. This sequence encodes CSASILAGVGTQYF.